This passage covers 14 T cell receptor beta chains from one sample sequenced in a study of early T cells in non-severe SARS-CoV-2 infection. TCRdb analysed the 5' RACE reads with MiXCR anew, one entry per CDR3 protein. Of about 72,000 distinct CDR3 sequences listed, over 9% were seen once; the top ten hold 6% to 8%. The sequences come from whole blood, collected at baseline. The receptor set was obtained from an adult who was a healthcare worker with PCR-confirmed SARS-CoV-2 infection or an uninfected control (not recorded which).

This clonotype was detected ten times or more. This chain joins TRBV7-6 and TRBJ1-1; maybe TRBD1 (5 bases). V shed 5 bases and J shed 5 bases, with 12 bases lying between them. Germline lookup yields CDR1 SGHVS and CDR2 FNYEAQ. The CDR3 consists of 13 residues. CDR3 loop: CASSVGGETEAFF. In DNA form, the CDR3 reads TGTGCCAGCAGCGTTGGGGGGGAAACTGAAGCTTTCTTT.

CDR3 residues: CASSAGQGGKTQYF. As DNA, the CDR3 is TGTGCCAGCAGTGCCGGACAGGGTGGGAAGACCCAGTACTTC. The rearrangement joins TRBV12-3 or TRBV12-4 to TRBJ2-5; 8 bases map to TRBD1. V trimming: 5 bases; J trimming: 6 bases; junction bases outside the gene matches: 8. The CDR3 sequence is 14 residues long.

This clonotype was observed a few times. The rearrangement joins TRBV7-3 to TRBJ2-3; D gene unclear. The CDR3 totals 13 residues. The ends were cut back, 2 bases at V and 3 bases at J, with 6 bases in the middle. CDR1 is SGHTA, CDR2 FQGTGA, per germline. The CDR3: CASSLSPTDTQYF. The CDR3 coding sequence is TGTGCCAGCAGCTTATCCCCAACAGATACGCAGTATTTT.

On this clonotype: Germline and junction disagree at one end, which may indicate a read error. J is TRBJ2-7 and V is TRBV4-2; a weak D match, TRBD1 (6 bases). The germline CDR1 and CDR2 sequences are LGHNA and YNFKEQ. CDR3 length equals 13 residues. The CDR3 spells CVSSLKQGDEQYF. The CDR3 DNA is TGTGTCAGCAGCTTGAAACAGGGCGACGAGCAGTACTTC.

V gene TRBV12-3 or TRBV12-4 combines with J gene TRBJ1-6; possibly TRBD1 for D (5 bases). The CDR3 covers 14 residues. Trimming pared 5 bases from V and 9 bases from J, leaving 14 bases between. Written as DNA, the CDR3 is TGTGCCAGCAGTCCAGCGGGACGCACTTCACCCCTCCACTTT. Its protein product is CASSPAGRTSPLHF.

This clonotype was observed many times. The chain has TRBV6-5 and TRBJ1-2, with 8 positions matching TRBD1. CDR1 and CDR2 (germline): MNHEY, SVGAGI. The ends lost 8 bases at V and 6 bases at J; junction bases unmatched: 5. The CDR3 is made up of 12 amino acids. CDR3 region: CASGTGGDGYTF. DNA for the CDR3: TGTGCCAGCGGGACAGGCGGTGATGGCTACACCTTC.

V gene TRBV12-3 or TRBV12-4 combines with J gene TRBJ1-6; D gene unclear. The CDR3 sequence is 15 residues long. V was clipped by 3 bases and J by 8 bases, with 14 bases between them. This CDR3 is CASSFRRPGDSPLHF. Here the CDR3 DNA reads TGTGCCAGCAGTTTTCGGCGACCGGGAGATTCACCCCTCCACTTT.

This clonotype is medium-sized (0.01 to 0.1%) in the sample. V and J are TRBV7-9 and TRBJ1-1; no definite D call. CDR3 length: 12 residues. Germline values: CDR1 SEHNR, CDR2 FQNEAQ (reference sequence). The V and J ends lost 3 bases and 4 bases respectively, with 6 bases between them. The CDR3 bases are TGTGCCAGCAGCTTCGACCGCACTGAAGCTTTCTTT. Translating it yields CASSFDRTEAFF.

This clonotype was counted a single time. The J gene is TRBJ2-3, the V gene TRBV3-1; no definite D call. The germline CDR1 and CDR2 sequences are LGHDT and YNNKEL (reference sequence). V lost 1 base to trimming and J lost 10 bases, with 9 bases between them. This CDR3 has 12 amino acids. The CDR3 DNA reads TGTGCCAGCAGCCAAGGCCGTAAGGCGCAGTATTTT. Translation: CASSQGRKAQYF.

The sample holds many counts of this clonotype. The chain joins TRBV10-3 to TRBJ1-1; D ambiguous. Trimming left V 7 bases short and J 1 base short, with 10 bases between. The CDR3 has 13 amino acids. The germline gives CDR1 ENHRY, CDR2 SYGVKD. CDR3 DNA: TGTGCCATCAAGGAGGCCCCGAACACTGAAGCTTTCTTT. Amino acids: CAIKEAPNTEAFF.

This clonotype was recorded many times. The chain employs TRBV2 and TRBJ2-1, with 7 bases lining up with TRBD1. V was pared by 6 bases and J by 2 bases, with 10 bases of the junction left unmatched. The CDR3 covers 16 residues. Germline lookup yields CDR1 SNHLY and CDR2 FYNNEI. CDR3 in amino acids: CASSTPQGVTYNEQFF. For the CDR3, the DNA is TGTGCCAGCAGCACCCCCCAGGGGGTAACCTACAATGAGCAGTTCTTC.

This clonotype was detected a few times. This chain connects TRBV5-1 to TRBJ2-4; D possibly uses TRBD1 or TRBD2 (5 bases each). The CDR3 consists of 13 residues. Trimming took off 0 bases at V and 8 bases at J, with 9 bases between the two ends. In germline, CDR1 is SGHRS, CDR2 YFSETQ. The CDR3 region has the DNA TGCGCCAGCAGCTTGGACCAGGGACACATTCAGTACTTC. Translating it yields CASSLDQGHIQYF.

Comments on this clonotype: The CDR3 end shows no conserved phenylalanine or tryptophan, and so a read error is likely. This rearrangement joins TRBV20-1 to TRBJ1-1; no firm D call. The germline V and J ends were trimmed by 5 bases and 4 bases, with 20 bases remaining between them. CDR1 and CDR2 from the germline V gene are DFQATT and SNEGSKA (reference sequence). This CDR3 spans 15 amino acids. CDR3 protein: CSAARDPEEGTEAFS. DNA of the CDR3: TGCAGTGCTGCCCGGGATCCCGAGGAAGGCACTGAAGCTTTCTCT.

This clonotype appeared many times. The V gene is TRBV10-2, the J gene TRBJ1-1; D is perhaps TRBD1 (5 bases). CDR3 length: 13 amino acids. The germline V gene encodes CDR1 WSHSY and CDR2 SAAADI. The ends were cut back, 2 bases at V and 1 base at J, with 5 bases in the middle. The CDR3 region has the DNA TGCGCCAGCAGTGAGACAGGGAACACTGAAGCTTTCTTT. The encoded protein is CASSETGNTEAFF.